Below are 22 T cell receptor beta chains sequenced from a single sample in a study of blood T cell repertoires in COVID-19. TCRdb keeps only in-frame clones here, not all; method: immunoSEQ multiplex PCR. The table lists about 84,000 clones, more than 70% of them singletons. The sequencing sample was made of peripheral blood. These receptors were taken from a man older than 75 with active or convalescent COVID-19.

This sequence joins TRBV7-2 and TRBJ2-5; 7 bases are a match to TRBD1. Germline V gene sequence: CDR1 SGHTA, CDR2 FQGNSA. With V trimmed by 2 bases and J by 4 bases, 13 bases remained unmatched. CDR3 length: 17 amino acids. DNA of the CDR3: TGTGCCAGCAGCTTACTACAGGGGTTCGTTTCATCAGAGACCCAGTACTTC. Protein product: CASSLLQGFVSSETQYF.

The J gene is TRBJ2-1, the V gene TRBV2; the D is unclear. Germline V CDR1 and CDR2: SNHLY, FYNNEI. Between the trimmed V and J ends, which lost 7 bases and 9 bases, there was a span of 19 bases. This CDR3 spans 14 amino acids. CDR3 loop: CASNPDLAFGEQFF. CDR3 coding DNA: TGTGCCAGCAATCCCGATTTAGCATTCGGTGAGCAGTTCTTC.

The chain's CDR3 is CASSVTADSPLHF. CDR3 nucleotide sequence: TGTGCCAGCAGCGTAACAGCAGACTCACCCCTCCACTTT. The genes are TRBV9 and TRBJ1-6; no definite D call. V lost 1 base and J 10 bases, leaving 9 bases between the germline ends. Germline CDR1 reads SGDLS; CDR2 reads YYNGEE. This CDR3 spans 13 amino acids.

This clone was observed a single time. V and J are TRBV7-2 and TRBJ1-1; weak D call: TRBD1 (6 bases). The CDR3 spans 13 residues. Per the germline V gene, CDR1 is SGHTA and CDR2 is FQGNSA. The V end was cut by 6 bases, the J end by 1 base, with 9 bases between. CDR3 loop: CASSRQENTEAFF. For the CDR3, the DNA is TGTGCCAGCAGTCGACAGGAGAACACTGAAGCTTTCTTT.

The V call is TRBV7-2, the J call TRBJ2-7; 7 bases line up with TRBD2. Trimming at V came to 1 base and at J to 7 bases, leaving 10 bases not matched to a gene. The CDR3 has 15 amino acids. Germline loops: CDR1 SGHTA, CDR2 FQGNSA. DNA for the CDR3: TGTGCCAGCAGCTTAGATGGGGCGAGAGCGGGGGAGCAGTACTTC. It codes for CASSLDGARAGEQYF.

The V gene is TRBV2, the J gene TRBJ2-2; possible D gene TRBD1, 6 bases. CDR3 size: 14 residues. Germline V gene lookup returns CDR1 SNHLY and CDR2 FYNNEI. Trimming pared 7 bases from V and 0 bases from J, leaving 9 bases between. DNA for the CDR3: TGTGCCAGCACCCCAGGGGCGAACACCGGGGAGCTGTTTTTT. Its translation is CASTPGANTGELFF.

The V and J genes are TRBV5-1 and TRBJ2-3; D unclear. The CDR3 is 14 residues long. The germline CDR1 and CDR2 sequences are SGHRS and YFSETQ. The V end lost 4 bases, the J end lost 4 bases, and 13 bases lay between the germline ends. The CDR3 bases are TGCGCCAGCAGCGTATCAGGCTGGGCAGATACGCAGTATTTT. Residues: CASSVSGWADTQYF.

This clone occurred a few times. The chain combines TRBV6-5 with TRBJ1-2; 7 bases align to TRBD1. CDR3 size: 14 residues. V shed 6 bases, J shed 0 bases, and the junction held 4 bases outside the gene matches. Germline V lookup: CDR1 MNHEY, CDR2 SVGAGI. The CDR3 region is CASRRGQANYGYTF. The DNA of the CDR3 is TGTGCCAGCAGGCGCGGACAGGCTAACTATGGCTACACCTTC.

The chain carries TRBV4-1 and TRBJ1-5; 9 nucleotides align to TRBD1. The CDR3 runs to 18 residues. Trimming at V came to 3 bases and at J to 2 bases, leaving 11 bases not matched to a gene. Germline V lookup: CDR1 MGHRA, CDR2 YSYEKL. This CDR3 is CASSQTPGTGNGNQPQHF. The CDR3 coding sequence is TGCGCCAGCAGCCAGACCCCCGGGACAGGGAACGGCAATCAGCCCCAGCATTTT.

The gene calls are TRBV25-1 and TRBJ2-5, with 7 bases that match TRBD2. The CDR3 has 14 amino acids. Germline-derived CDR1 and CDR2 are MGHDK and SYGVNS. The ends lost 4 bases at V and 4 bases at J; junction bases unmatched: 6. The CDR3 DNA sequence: TGTGCCAGCAGTGCGGCGGGAGTGGGAGAGACCCAGTACTTC. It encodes CASSAAGVGETQYF.

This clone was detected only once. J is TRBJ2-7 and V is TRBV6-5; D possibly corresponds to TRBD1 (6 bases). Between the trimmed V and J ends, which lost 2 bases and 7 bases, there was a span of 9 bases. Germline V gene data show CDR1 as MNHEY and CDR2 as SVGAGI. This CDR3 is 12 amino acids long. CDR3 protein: CASSYTGNEQYF. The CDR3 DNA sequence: TGTGCCAGCAGTTACACAGGGAATGAGCAGTACTTC.

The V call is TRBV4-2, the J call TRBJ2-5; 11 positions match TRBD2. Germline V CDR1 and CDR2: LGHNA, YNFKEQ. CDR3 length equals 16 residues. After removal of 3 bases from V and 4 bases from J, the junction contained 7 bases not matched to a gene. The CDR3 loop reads CASSHELAGAGETQYF. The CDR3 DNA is TGTGCCAGCAGCCACGAACTAGCGGGAGCGGGAGAGACCCAGTACTTC.

CDR3: CASSEGTPDTQYF. For the CDR3, the DNA is TGTGCCAGCAGTGAGGGGACTCCAGATACGCAGTATTTT. The genes are TRBV2 and TRBJ2-3; TRBD2 is a possible D gene (6 bases). Trimming removed 3 bases at V and 4 bases at J, with 8 bases between. Germline values: CDR1 SNHLY, CDR2 FYNNEI. The CDR3 loop spans 13 amino acids.

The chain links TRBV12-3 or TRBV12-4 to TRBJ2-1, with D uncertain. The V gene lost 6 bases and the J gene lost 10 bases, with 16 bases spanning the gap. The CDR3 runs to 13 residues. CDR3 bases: TGTGCCAGCAGCCCCCCGGTGGCGGAGGAGCAGTTCTTC. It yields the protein CASSPPVAEEQFF.

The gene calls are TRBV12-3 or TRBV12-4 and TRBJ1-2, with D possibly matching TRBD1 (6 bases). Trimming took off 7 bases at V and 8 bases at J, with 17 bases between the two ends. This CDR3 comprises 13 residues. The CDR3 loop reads CASTPVRGGGYTF. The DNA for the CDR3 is TGTGCCAGCACCCCTGTGAGGGGGGGAGGCTACACCTTC.

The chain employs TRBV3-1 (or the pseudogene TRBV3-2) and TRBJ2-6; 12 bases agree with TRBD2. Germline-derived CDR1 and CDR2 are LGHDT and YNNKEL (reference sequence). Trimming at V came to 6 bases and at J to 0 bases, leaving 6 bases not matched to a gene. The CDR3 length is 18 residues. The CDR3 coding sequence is TGTGCCAGCAGGCGGACTAGCGGGGCCCGCTCTGGGGCCAACGTCCTGACTTTC. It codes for CASRRTSGARSGANVLTF.

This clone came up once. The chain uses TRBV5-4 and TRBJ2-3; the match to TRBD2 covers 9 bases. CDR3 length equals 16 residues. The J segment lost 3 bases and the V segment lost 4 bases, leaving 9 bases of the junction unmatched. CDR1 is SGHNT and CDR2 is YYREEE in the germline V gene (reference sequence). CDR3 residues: CASSAGGSRETDTQYF. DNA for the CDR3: TGTGCCAGCAGCGCGGGAGGGTCTCGGGAGACAGATACGCAGTATTTT.

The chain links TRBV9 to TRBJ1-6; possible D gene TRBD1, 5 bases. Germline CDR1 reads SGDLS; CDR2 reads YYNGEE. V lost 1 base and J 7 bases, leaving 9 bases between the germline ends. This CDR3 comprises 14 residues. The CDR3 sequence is CASSVSGWNSPLHF. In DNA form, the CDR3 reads TGTGCCAGCAGCGTATCAGGGTGGAATTCACCCCTCCACTTT.

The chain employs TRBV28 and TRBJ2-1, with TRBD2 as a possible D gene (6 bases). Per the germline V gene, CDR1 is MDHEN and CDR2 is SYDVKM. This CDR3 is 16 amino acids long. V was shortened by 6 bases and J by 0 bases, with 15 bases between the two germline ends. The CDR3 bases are TGTGCCAGCAGAAACCGGGACTCGAGCTCCTACAATGAGCAGTTCTTC. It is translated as CASRNRDSSSYNEQFF.

CDR3 protein: CASSPLRSTDTQYF. CDR3 DNA sequence: TGTGCCAGCAGCCCCCTCCGGAGCACAGATACGCAGTATTTT. This chain connects TRBV11-2 to TRBJ2-3; unclear D gene. The CDR3 spans 14 residues. Germline values: CDR1 SGHAT, CDR2 FQNNGV. V dropped 5 bases and J dropped 0 bases, with 9 bases sitting between them.

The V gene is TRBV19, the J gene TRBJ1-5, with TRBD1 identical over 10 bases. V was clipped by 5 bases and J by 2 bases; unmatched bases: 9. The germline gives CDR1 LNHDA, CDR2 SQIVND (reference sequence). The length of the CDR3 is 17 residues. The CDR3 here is CASSSRPGTGGNQPQHF. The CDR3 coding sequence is TGTGCCAGTAGTTCGCGCCCTGGGACAGGGGGCAATCAGCCCCAGCATTTT.

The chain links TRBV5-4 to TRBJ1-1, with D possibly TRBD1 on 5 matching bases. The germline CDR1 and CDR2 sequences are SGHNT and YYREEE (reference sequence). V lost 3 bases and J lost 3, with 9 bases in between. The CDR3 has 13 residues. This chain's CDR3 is CASSYLGDTEAFF. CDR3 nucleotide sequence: TGTGCCAGCAGCTACCTAGGGGACACTGAAGCTTTCTTT. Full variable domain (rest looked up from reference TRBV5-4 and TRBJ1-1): ETGVTQSPTHLIKTRGQQVTLRCSSQSGHNTVSWYQQALGQGPQFIFQYYREEENGRGNFPPRFSGLQFPNYSSELNVNALELDDSALYLCASSYLGDTEAFFGQGTRLTVV.